This T cell receptor (beta chain) came from a study of T cell repertoires in cytomegalovirus infection. For the study at large: A matching HLA type, together with CMV infection, was signaled by public TCR beta signatures.

TCRdb independently ran MiXCR on the reads; one entry per CDR3 protein. The sample consists of around 120,000 distinct CDR3 sequences, approximately 9.2% of them appearing once. Deletions cut 2 bases from V and 4 bases from J, with 12 bases between. This CDR3 is 15 amino acids long. CDR1 and CDR2 from the germline V gene are SEHNR and FQNEAQ (reference sequence). This clonotype has a count of ten or more. The sample consisted of PBMCs. This sequence originates from a human donor in good health (CMV status not recorded). Some clones in this sample may be carry-over from other donors' samples. J is TRBJ2-1 and V is TRBV7-9; D is uncertain. This CDR3 is CASSLSSRVYNEQFF. In DNA, the CDR3 is TGTGCCAGCAGCTTAAGTTCACGGGTTTACAATGAGCAGTTCTTC.